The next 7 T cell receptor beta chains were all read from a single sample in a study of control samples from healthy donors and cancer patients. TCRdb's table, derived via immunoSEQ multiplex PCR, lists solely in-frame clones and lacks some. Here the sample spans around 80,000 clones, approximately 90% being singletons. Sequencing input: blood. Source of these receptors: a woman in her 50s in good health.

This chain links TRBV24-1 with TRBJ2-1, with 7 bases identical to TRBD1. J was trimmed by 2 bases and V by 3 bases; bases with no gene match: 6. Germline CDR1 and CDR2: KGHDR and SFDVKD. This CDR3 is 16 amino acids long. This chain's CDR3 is CATSDPRQGTYNEQFF. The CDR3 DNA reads TGTGCCACCAGTGATCCGCGACAGGGTACCTACAATGAGCAGTTCTTC.

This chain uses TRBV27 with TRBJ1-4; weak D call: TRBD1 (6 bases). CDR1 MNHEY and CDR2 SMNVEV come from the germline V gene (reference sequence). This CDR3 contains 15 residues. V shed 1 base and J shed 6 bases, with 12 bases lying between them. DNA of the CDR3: TGTGCCAGCAGTTTATTTCCAGGGGTAGATGAAAAACTGTTTTTT. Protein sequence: CASSLFPGVDEKLFF.

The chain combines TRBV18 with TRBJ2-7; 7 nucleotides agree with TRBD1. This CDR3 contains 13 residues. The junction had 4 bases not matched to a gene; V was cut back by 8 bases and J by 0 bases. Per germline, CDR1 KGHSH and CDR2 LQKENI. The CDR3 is CASHGDSSYEQYF. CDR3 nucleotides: TGTGCCAGCCACGGGGACAGCTCCTACGAGCAGTACTTC.

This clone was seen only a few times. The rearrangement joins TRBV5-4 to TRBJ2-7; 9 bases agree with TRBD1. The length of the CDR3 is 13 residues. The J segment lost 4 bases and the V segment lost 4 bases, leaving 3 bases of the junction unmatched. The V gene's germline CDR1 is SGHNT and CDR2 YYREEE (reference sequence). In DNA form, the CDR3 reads TGTGCCAGCAGCCGAGGGACAGGGTACGAGCAGTACTTC. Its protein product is CASSRGTGYEQYF.

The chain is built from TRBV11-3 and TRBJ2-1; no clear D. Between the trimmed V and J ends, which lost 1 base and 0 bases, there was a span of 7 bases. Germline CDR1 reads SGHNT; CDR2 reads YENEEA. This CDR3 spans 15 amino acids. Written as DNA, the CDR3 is TGTGCCAGCAGCTTAGGTCGAGGCTCCTACAATGAGCAGTTCTTC. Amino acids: CASSLGRGSYNEQFF.

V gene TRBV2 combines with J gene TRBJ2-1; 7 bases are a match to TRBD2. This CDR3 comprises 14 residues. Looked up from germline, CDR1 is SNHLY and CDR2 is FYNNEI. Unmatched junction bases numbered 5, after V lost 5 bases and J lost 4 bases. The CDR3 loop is CASSPSSGYNEQFF. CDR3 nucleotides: TGTGCCAGCAGTCCCTCTAGCGGTTACAATGAGCAGTTCTTC.

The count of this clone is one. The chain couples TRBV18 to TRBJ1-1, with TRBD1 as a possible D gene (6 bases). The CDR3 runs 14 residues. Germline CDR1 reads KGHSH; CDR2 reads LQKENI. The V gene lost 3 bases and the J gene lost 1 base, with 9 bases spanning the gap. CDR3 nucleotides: TGTGCCAGCTCACCGGGACAACGGAACACTGAAGCTTTCTTT. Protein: CASSPGQRNTEAFF.